These T cell receptor beta chains were read from a single sample in a study of blood T cell repertoires in COVID-19. The table came from immunoSEQ multiplex PCR; TCRdb's copy has only in-frame clones and leaves some out. The table shows 100,000 to 150,000 clones, with 88% occurring only once. The specimen was peripheral blood. These receptors originate from a human donor in a cohort sampled during active COVID-19. Both conserved end residues are part of each CDR3.

len	v_gene	j_gene	CDR3aa
16	TRBV6-2/TRBV6-3	TRBJ2-1	CASSYTRRTSGNEQFF
14	TRBV30	TRBJ1-6	CAWSAGGGNSPLHF
13	TRBV2	TRBJ2-5	CASSREGKETQYF
15	TRBV19	TRBJ2-7	CASSTITSGAYEQYF
15	TRBV7-7	TRBJ2-5	CASSLGGQGMETQYF
16	TRBV7-7	TRBJ2-2	CASSLTGTGIPGELFF
15	TRBV6-1	TRBJ2-1	CASSEAGLAGYEQFF
16	TRBV14	TRBJ2-7	CASSHVLTGSRYEQYF
12	TRBV11-2	TRBJ2-1	CASEEAYNEQFF
15	TRBV6-5	TRBJ1-3	CASSPGHLLGDTIYF
14	TRBV7-6	TRBJ2-5	CASSERGGPETQYF
16	TRBV3-1/TRBV3-2	TRBJ2-7	CASSQDWDRSSYEQYF
11	TRBV6-5	TRBJ2-1	CASRQRNEQFF
15	TRBV5-1	TRBJ1-2	CASSLSGTGDYGYTF
16	TRBV7-2	TRBJ2-7	CASSIGGTSGTYEQYF
15	TRBV6-5	TRBJ2-7	CASGNGGTGGYEQYF
15	TRBV24-1	TRBJ2-1	CATSDRDRVTNEQFF
14	TRBV7-2	TRBJ2-7	CASSLRTSGNEQYF
16	TRBV14	TRBJ2-2	CASSQVRPRNTGELFF
14	TRBV29-1	TRBJ2-1	CSVESTGGGNEQFF
13	TRBV5-5	TRBJ2-7	CASSLGGPNEQYF
14	TRBV6-5	TRBJ2-7	CASRQAPKWGEQYF
14	TRBV10-3	TRBJ1-4	CAISDEGVQEKLFF
15	TRBV13	TRBJ1-1	CASSPNGQGITEAFF
19	TRBV18	TRBJ2-6	CASSLPQLAGGAGANVLTF
16	TRBV10-3	TRBJ1-2	CAISDPDRGSGYGYTF
16	TRBV11-2	TRBJ2-7	CASSLLLGGQVYEQYF
17	TRBV7-9	TRBJ2-1	CASSPHTQAGPLGEQFF
16	TRBV11-2	TRBJ2-1	CASSLDGRRSYNEQFF
15	TRBV19	TRBJ2-1	CASSINAGGLNEQFF
13	TRBV7-9	TRBJ2-1	CASSLAGAHEQFF
13	TRBV6-5	TRBJ1-1	CASNVRATTEAFF
18	TRBV19	TRBJ1-5	CASSMGQGKTYSNQPQHF
15	TRBV5-4	TRBJ1-4	CASRNGGGAGEKLFF
16	TRBV3-1/TRBV3-2	TRBJ2-1	CASSQASQGLYNEQFF
13	TRBV30	TRBJ2-1	CAWGGLAYNEQFF
19	TRBV27	TRBJ1-1	CASSLSGGTGGARNTEAFF
14	TRBV10-3	TRBJ1-2	CAISWQGANYGYTF
18	TRBV24-1	TRBJ2-6	CATTPCRGPRSGANVLTF
16	TRBV7-7	TRBJ2-2	CASSRTGTSVSGELFF
14	TRBV9	TRBJ1-6	CASSVGAGRSPLHF
16	TRBV3-1/TRBV3-2	TRBJ2-7	CASSQTSGRAAYEQYF
13	TRBV5-1	TRBJ2-7	CASSLARAGEQYF
18	TRBV5-1	TRBJ2-7	CASSLRSPGTGTLHEQYF
14	TRBV5-1	TRBJ2-1	CASKESVGHNEQFF
16	TRBV7-2	TRBJ2-1	CASSITSSGSYNEQFF
18	TRBV13	TRBJ1-1	CASSLGDRGGGRNTEAFF
15	TRBV19	TRBJ1-5	CASSIGRAGEQPQHF
13	TRBV6-6	TRBJ2-5	CASKRTGGETQYF
12	TRBV12-3/TRBV12-4	TRBJ2-3	CASSLVTDTQYF
16	TRBV7-2	TRBJ1-5	CASSFSQGNFNQPQHF
16	TRBV2	TRBJ2-4	CASRGGELMTKNIQYF
16	TRBV4-2	TRBJ1-6	CASSQDRGQGAMPLHF
18	TRBV5-1	TRBJ2-1	CASSLEPLGGPGGDEQFF
14	TRBV5-6	TRBJ1-3	CASSLAGPGNTIYF